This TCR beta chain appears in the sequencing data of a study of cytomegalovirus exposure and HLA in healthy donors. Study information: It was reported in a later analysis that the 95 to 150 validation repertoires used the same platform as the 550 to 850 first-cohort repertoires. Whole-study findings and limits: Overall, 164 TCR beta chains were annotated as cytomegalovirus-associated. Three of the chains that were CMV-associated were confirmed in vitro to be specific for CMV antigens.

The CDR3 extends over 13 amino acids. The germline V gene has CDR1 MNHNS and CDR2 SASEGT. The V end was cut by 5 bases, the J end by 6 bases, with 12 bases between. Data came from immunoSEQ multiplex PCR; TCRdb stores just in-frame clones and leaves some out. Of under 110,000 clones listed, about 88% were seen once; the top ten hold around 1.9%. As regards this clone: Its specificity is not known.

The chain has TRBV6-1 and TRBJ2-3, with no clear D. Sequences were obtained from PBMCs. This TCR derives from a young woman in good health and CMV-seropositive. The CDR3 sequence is CASSKYELDTQYF. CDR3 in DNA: TGTGCCAGCAGTAAGTACGAGCTGGATACGCAGTATTTT.